This TCR beta chain is drawn from a study of blood T cell repertoires in COVID-19. In the study overall: Sites in the United States, Italy and Spain provided acute and convalescent COVID-19 samples.

Enrollment of patients from Seattle took place during active infection, with longitudinal follow-up. The germline V gene has CDR1 MNHEY and CDR2 SVGAGI. Trimming shortened V by 0 bases and J by 6 bases, and 8 bases separated the two germline ends. The CDR3 totals 13 residues. Original processing methods: Estimation of nucleated cell counts relied on the amplification of reference gene primers. Clones were read by immunoSEQ multiplex PCR, and TCRdb kept only the in-frame ones, dropping some. The D gene and trimming were derived from the DNA, and the V and J assignments and clone size from that table. The repertoire includes fewer than 450,000 clones, around nine tenths of them detected once, and just under 7.5% sits in the top ten.

The specimen sequenced was peripheral blood. The V gene is TRBV6-5, the J gene TRBJ1-2; the D is unclear. The sequence was collected from a woman in her 70s with COVID-19, enrolled during active disease. The CDR3, as DNA: TGTGCCAGCAGTTACTCGAGGCGAGATGGCTACACCTTC. It encodes CASSYSRRDGYTF.